One and the same sample provided the 3 T cell receptor beta chains below, sequenced in a study of OX40 agonist ivuxolimab in advanced cancers. The protocol was immunoSEQ multiplex PCR, while the TCRdb copy is restricted to in-frame clones and leaves out a portion. The data show 76,000 or so clones, 65% to 90% seen once. The sequencing here drew on CD4+ or CD8+ T cells sorted from blood, taken in a trial of the OX40 agonist ivuxolimab. The receptors were gathered from an adult with an advanced solid tumor such as melanoma, head and neck, liver or kidney cancer.

This chain uses TRBV2 with TRBJ1-5; D remains ambiguous. Germline V gene sequence: CDR1 SNHLY, CDR2 FYNNEI. V gave up 4 bases and J gave up 2 bases, with 9 bases separating them. This CDR3 region has 14 residues. The CDR3 DNA reads as TGTGCCAGCAGTGGGGAAGTAGGCAATCAGCCCCAGCATTTT. It yields the protein CASSGEVGNQPQHF.

The chain is built from TRBV7-9 and TRBJ1-2, with D unclear. The CDR3 loop spans 13 amino acids. Trimming removed 3 bases from V and 6 bases from J, with 11 bases in between. The germline V gene encodes CDR1 SEHNR and CDR2 FQNEAQ (reference sequence). CDR3 in amino acids: CASSFPGGHGYTF. The CDR3 DNA reads as TGTGCCAGCAGCTTCCCGGGAGGTCATGGCTACACCTTC.

The chain carries TRBV18 and TRBJ2-1, with D perhaps TRBD2 (5 bases). The CDR3 spans 17 residues. Trimming took 0 bases from V and 0 from J, leaving 12 bases between them. CDR1 is KGHSH and CDR2 is LQKENI in the germline V gene. CDR3 DNA: TGTGCCAGCTCACCACCGAGCGGCAGGAGCTCCTACAATGAGCAGTTCTTC. It encodes CASSPPSGRSSYNEQFF.